The sequence of this TCR beta chain was determined in a study of blood T cell repertoires in COVID-19 (dated by TCRdb to about 2020). Study-level background: The collaborator samples originated in the United States, Italy and Spain and spanned the acute and convalescent phases of COVID-19. The material from the prospective study consisted of cDNA or gDNA derived from T cells, B-cell-depleted T cells, or PBMCs. Deeply sampled blood TCRbeta repertoires from subjects exposed to, actively infected with, or recovered from COVID-19 were included in the dataset. The repertoires were made available in a free public database intended to serve as a resource for research on the immune response to SARS-CoV-2. Samples were obtained from the ongoing ImmuneRACE study (first 160 participants) and from 1,200 or so subjects provided by 6 global collaborators. A de-identified subject ID, COVID-19 status, age in years and sex were almost always included in the sample metadata. HLA class I and class II types, where available, came from metadata supplied by the sample provider rather than from assay-based typing. Overall study outcomes, separate from this receptor: Clinical and demographic metadata were provided uncurated, with the amount varying by source and participant.

For this clone: Its antigen remains undetermined. There are no base qualities to consult, and no much larger clone falls within one base.

TCRbeta CDR3 regions were amplified from genomic DNA by means of the immunoSEQ Assay, a bias-controlled multiplex PCR. On the authors' methods: The number of nucleated cells in each sample was estimated from the amplification of reference gene primers within the assay. To quantify the absolute abundance of each unique TCRbeta CDR3 rearrangement, sequence reads were collapsed and filtered. Productive Simpson clonality was computed per sample as the square root of Simpson's diversity index over productive rearrangements. Sourced from immuneACCESS, this table was stored by TCRdb with only in-frame sequences that have V and J called. A share of the clones is absent; for the studies checked, an unresolved V gene accounts for under half, and the remainder has no known explanation. V and J calls and clone size are as listed in that table; D and trimming were resolved from the DNA. This sample gives just under 65,000 clones in total; around 80% of them show up just once. The top ten hold approximately 5.6% of the sample.

Collaborating institutions collected whole blood in K2EDTA tubes following their own protocols. For TCRbeta analysis, collaborator samples were shipped as frozen whole blood, as isolated PBMCs, or as DNA extracted from either sample type. Sample: peripheral blood. This TCR derives from a human donor in a cohort sampled during active COVID-19.

The DNA sequence is given as TGTGCCAGCTCACCCCTTCCCTCGGCGGGGGGCCAGACAGATACGCAGTATTTT. It codes for CASSPLPSAGGQTDTQYF. The rearrangement combines TRBV18 with TRBJ2-3, and 8 junctional nucleotides match TRBD2. CDR1 and CDR2 are read off the germline V gene as KGHSH and LQKENI. Reading from cysteine to phenylalanine, the CDR3 counts 18 amino acids. Of all the DNA, just the CDR3 is kept, 54 bases in frame from base 1. Trimmed from V: 3 bases; trimmed from J: 3 bases; junction bases lacking a gene match: 14. The variable domain in full, with residues beyond the CDR3 obtained from the reference TRBV18 and TRBJ2-3 genes, is NAGVMQNPRHLVRRRGQEARLRCSPMKGHSHVYWYRQLPEEGLKFMVYLQKENIIDESGMPKERFSAEFPKEGPSILRIQQVVRGDSAAYFCASSPLPSAGGQTDTQYFGPGTRLTVL.